This TCR beta chain was recovered during a study of blood T cell repertoires in COVID-19. Study at large: There were acute and convalescent COVID-19 samples, and they came from the United States, Italy and Spain.

Clones were read by immunoSEQ multiplex PCR, and TCRdb kept only the in-frame ones, dropping some. Seen here are hundreds of thousands of clones, under 90% observed once, and the top ten hold 6.5%. The germline V gene has CDR1 LGHNA and CDR2 YNFKEQ. V lost 0 bases to trimming and J lost 8 bases; unmatched junction nucleotides: 12. The CDR3 totals 17 residues. V gene TRBV4-2 combines with J gene TRBJ2-1; 8 bases fit TRBD2. The sequenced material came from peripheral blood. This receptor was identified in a man aged 55 to 69 who had recovered from COVID-19. In DNA, the CDR3 is TGTGCCAGCAGCCAAGACGGGGGTAGCGGGAAGGTCTATGAGCAGTTCTTC. Translating gives CASSQDGGSGKVYEQFF.